This T cell receptor (beta chain) was identified in a study of OX40 agonist ivuxolimab in advanced cancers. This CDR3 comprises 15 residues. The trim removed 3 bases at V and 7 bases at J, leaving 6 bases unmatched. Germline V lookup: CDR1 SEHNR, CDR2 FQNEAQ (reference sequence). About this clone: Its target is not known.

Generated by immunoSEQ multiplex PCR, the TCRdb table keeps only in-frame clones and is missing some. The table lists about 11,000 clones, about nine tenths of them singletons. Findings and limits, study-wide: The study found among the lowest clonal expansion in partial responders at 0.1-3.0 mg/kg. In general, CD8+ T cells held more expanded clones than CD4+ did, on average.

The rearrangement joins TRBV7-9 to TRBJ2-1; 10 nucleotides align to TRBD2. This sequence was found in an adult with an advanced solid tumor such as melanoma, head and neck, liver or kidney cancer. The material sequenced was CD4+ or CD8+ T cells sorted from blood, taken in a trial of the OX40 agonist ivuxolimab. The CDR3 coding sequence is TGTGCCAGCAGCTTTTTAGCGGGAGGAGTAAATGAGCAGTTCTTC. As protein: CASSFLAGGVNEQFF.